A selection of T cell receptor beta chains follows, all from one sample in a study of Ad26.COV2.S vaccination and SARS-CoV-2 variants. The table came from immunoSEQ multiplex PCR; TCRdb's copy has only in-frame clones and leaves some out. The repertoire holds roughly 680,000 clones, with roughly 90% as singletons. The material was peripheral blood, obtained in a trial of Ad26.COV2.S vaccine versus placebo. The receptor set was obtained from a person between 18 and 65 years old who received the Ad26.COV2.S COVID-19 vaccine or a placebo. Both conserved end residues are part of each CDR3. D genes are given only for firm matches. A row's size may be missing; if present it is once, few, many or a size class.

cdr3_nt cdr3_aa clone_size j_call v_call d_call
TGCAGCGTTGAAGACCAATTCACCGGGGAGCTGTTTTTT CSVEDQFTGELFF once TRBJ2-2 TRBV29-1 -
TGTGCCAGCAGCTTAATCCCCTATGGCTACACCTTC CASSLIPYGYTF - TRBJ1-2 TRBV7-9 -
TGTGCCAGCAGTTACGGTTCAGCTTACTATGGCTACACCTTC CASSYGSAYYGYTF few TRBJ1-2 TRBV6-5 -
TGCAGCGTTGTAGGCTCCTCTGGGGCCAACGTCCTGACTTTC CSVVGSSGANVLTF - TRBJ2-6 TRBV29-1 -
TGTGCCAGCAGGTCCGGGACTAGTGGGAATGAGCAGTTCTTC CASRSGTSGNEQFF - TRBJ2-1 TRBV7-8 TRBD2
TGTGCCAGCAGTGAACAAGGGGGATTTCAGCCCCAGCATTTT CASSEQGGFQPQHF - TRBJ1-5 TRBV2 -
TGTGCCAGCAGTGAAAACAGGGCCCAAGAGACCCAGTACTTC CASSENRAQETQYF - TRBJ2-5 TRBV2 -
TGTGCCAGCAGCCACCCCAAAAGACTCCCGTCATCAGCCCGGTCCTATCAGCCCCAGCATTTT CASSHPKRLPSSARSYQPQHF - TRBJ1-5 TRBV3-1/TRBV3-2 -
TGTGCCAGCAGTTTGACTGTCTCTGGGGCCAACGTCCTGACTTTC CASSLTVSGANVLTF few TRBJ2-6 TRBV6-5 -
TGTGCCAGCAGCGCCGGCAGCGGAGGCCCCTTGAAAAATGAGCAGTTCTTC CASSAGSGGPLKNEQFF - TRBJ2-1 TRBV9 -
TGTGCCAGCTCACCACCGGGGAGGGATGAAAAACTGTTTTTT CASSPPGRDEKLFF - TRBJ1-4 TRBV18 -
TGCGCCAGCAGCCAATGGAGCGGGGGGGCACTCACCGGGGAGCTGTTTTTT CASSQWSGGALTGELFF - TRBJ2-2 TRBV4-1 TRBD2
TGCGCCAGCAGCTTTGCGGGGGTGTACAATGAGCAGTTCTTC CASSFAGVYNEQFF - TRBJ2-1 TRBV5-1 TRBD2
TGTGCTAGTGGTTTGGTACTTGGGGTAGGTCAAGAGACCCAGTACTTC CASGLVLGVGQETQYF once TRBJ2-5 TRBV12-5 -
TGTGCCTGGAGTCCCCAAACAGGGTACTATGGCTACACCTTC CAWSPQTGYYGYTF - TRBJ1-2 TRBV30 -
TGTGCCAGCAGCCAAGACAGGGGGCCGTCCATCGCTGAAAAACTGTTTTTT CASSQDRGPSIAEKLFF - TRBJ1-4 TRBV27 TRBD1
TGCAGCGTTGCGAGGACACTTAATGAAAAACTGTTTTTT CSVARTLNEKLFF - TRBJ1-4 TRBV29-1 -
TGTGCCAGCAGTCCGACCAAGCGGGAGGGGAGAGGCAACGAGCAGTACTTC CASSPTKREGRGNEQYF - TRBJ2-7 TRBV27 TRBD2
TGTGCCAGCAGCCGACAGAGCCATAATTCACCCCTCCACTTT CASSRQSHNSPLHF - TRBJ1-6 TRBV6-2/TRBV6-3 -
TGTGCCACCAATTTCGACTCGGGACAAAACTATGGCTACACCTTC CATNFDSGQNYGYTF - TRBJ1-2 TRBV27 -
TGTGCCAGCAGTCAAGGAATACGGGATGGCTACACCTTC CASSQGIRDGYTF - TRBJ1-2 TRBV9 -
TGTGCCAGCAGCTTTACAGGGAATTGGGCCAAAAACATTCAGTACTTC CASSFTGNWAKNIQYF - TRBJ2-4 TRBV13 -
TGTGCCACCAGTGATTTCCAGGGCGGCTGGAACACCGGGGAGCTGTTTTTT CATSDFQGGWNTGELFF once TRBJ2-2 TRBV24-1 -
TGTGCCAGCAGCTTGTTCCCGGGGGTCTACGAGCAGTACTTC CASSLFPGVYEQYF - TRBJ2-7 TRBV5-6 -
TGTGCTAGTGCCCTTAGGGATCCCCGAGCCACTGAAGCTTTCTTT CASALRDPRATEAFF - TRBJ1-1 TRBV12-5 -
TGTGCCTGGAGTTACAGGGGTGGGCAAGTGGACCAGTACTTC CAWSYRGGQVDQYF - TRBJ2-5 TRBV30 TRBD1
TGTGCCATCAGTCAACAGGGATCGGAGACTGAAGCTTTCTTT CAISQQGSETEAFF once TRBJ1-1 TRBV10-3 -
TGTGCCAGCAGCTTTAGGGCCACGGGCTCCTATAATTCACCCCTCCACTTT CASSFRATGSYNSPLHF - TRBJ1-6 TRBV5-6 -
TGCAGCGTAGCCGGGACAGCCTACAATGAGCAGTTCTTC CSVAGTAYNEQFF - TRBJ2-1 TRBV29-1 TRBD1
TGTGCCAGTACCCCCACAGGGACCTACGAGCAGTACTTC CASTPTGTYEQYF - TRBJ2-7 TRBV19 -
TGTGCCACCAGTCGGGACTATCTCGGGGAGCTGTTTTTT CATSRDYLGELFF - TRBJ2-2 TRBV24-1 TRBD2
TGTGCCAGCAGCCCTACAGGTTCTGGAAACACCATATATTTT CASSPTGSGNTIYF - TRBJ1-3 TRBV13 -
TGCAGCGTTGAATACAGGGTGAACACTGAAGCTTTCTTT CSVEYRVNTEAFF - TRBJ1-1 TRBV29-1 -
TGTGCCAGCTCACCAAGGGACCGGTCTAACTATGGCTACACCTTC CASSPRDRSNYGYTF - TRBJ1-2 TRBV18 -
TGTGCCATCAGTGACTGGGGAGGGGGAAACACTGAAGCTTTCTTT CAISDWGGGNTEAFF - TRBJ1-1 TRBV10-3 -
TGCGCCAGCAGCTTGATTCGGTGGGACAGGGGGTGCGGTGGCTACACCTTC CASSLIRWDRGCGGYTF - TRBJ1-2 TRBV5-1 TRBD1
TGTGCCAGCAGTTACTCTCCTACAGGGGGGGGAGAGACCCAGTACTTC CASSYSPTGGGETQYF - TRBJ2-5 TRBV27 -
TGCGCCAGCAGCCCCGACAGTAGCAATCAGCCCCAGCATTTT CASSPDSSNQPQHF - TRBJ1-5 TRBV5-1 -
TGTGCCAGCAGTAACTGGGACGAGCAGTACTTC CASSNWDEQYF - TRBJ2-7 TRBV25-1 -
TGTGCCATCAGCGGACAGGGGCCTACCTATGGCTACACCTTC CAISGQGPTYGYTF - TRBJ1-2 TRBV10-3 TRBD1
TGTGCCATCAAACCGGCTGCTAGCTCTGGGGCCAACGTCCTGACTTTC CAIKPAASSGANVLTF - TRBJ2-6 TRBV7-2 -
TGTGCCAGCAGTGTTGCAGGGCTTACTGAAGCTTTCTTT CASSVAGLTEAFF once TRBJ1-1 TRBV2 -
TGTGCCAGCAGCTCTCGAAAGGACAGGGGGACCTACAATGAGCAGTTCTTC CASSSRKDRGTYNEQFF - TRBJ2-1 TRBV7-3 TRBD1
TGTGCCAGCAGTGTGGGAGGGAGCGGCTATGGCTACACCTTC CASSVGGSGYGYTF - TRBJ1-2 TRBV2 -
TGTGCCAGCAGTTACTCTCAGGAGGGCTCACCCCTCCACTTT CASSYSQEGSPLHF - TRBJ1-6 TRBV6-6 -
TGTGCCAGCAGCGCCGCAGCCAAAAACATTCAGTACTTC CASSAAAKNIQYF - TRBJ2-4 TRBV25-1 -
TGTGCCAGCAGCTTGCAGATACTAGCGGGAGGGCGTCCGGGGGAGCTGTTTTTT CASSLQILAGGRPGELFF - TRBJ2-2 TRBV5-5 TRBD2
TGTGCCAGCAGTCGACAGTATATCGGCACAGATACGCAGTATTTT CASSRQYIGTDTQYF few TRBJ2-3 TRBV6-2/TRBV6-3 -
TGTGCCAGCAGTGAAGTTGGGAGGGGGGGCTACACCTTC CASSEVGRGGYTF - TRBJ1-2 TRBV6-1 -
TGTGCCAGCAGCTTTGGACGGGGCGTTTACAATGAGCAGTTCTTC CASSFGRGVYNEQFF - TRBJ2-1 TRBV7-2 -
TGTGCCAGCTTAACCCCAGGGTCCGGCTACACCTTC CASLTPGSGYTF - TRBJ1-2 TRBV25-1 -